Listed here are 10 T cell receptor beta chains from one sample, sequenced in a study of cytomegalovirus exposure and HLA in healthy donors. Use of 60 Vbeta and 13 Jbeta primers characterized the PCR. The assay was immunoSEQ multiplex PCR, and TCRdb's table has in-frame clones only and misses some. In the table there are under 200,000 clones, roughly 80% of which are singletons. The specimen sequenced was PBMCs. Receptor source: a woman aged 18-29 years in good health and CMV-seronegative.

The chain recombines TRBV6-5 with TRBJ2-1, with TRBD2 as a possible D gene (6 bases). Looked up from germline, CDR1 is MNHEY and CDR2 is SVGAGI. The V end lost 2 bases, the J end lost 0 bases, and 8 bases lay between the germline ends. This CDR3 has 15 amino acids. DNA of the CDR3: TGTGCCAGCAGTTACGGCGGGACCTCCTACAATGAGCAGTTCTTC. Translating gives CASSYGGTSYNEQFF.

This clone was seen a handful of times. The chain is built from TRBV12-5 and TRBJ1-2; 10 bases match TRBD1. The CDR3 spans 14 residues. V was pared by 2 bases and J by 7 bases, with 4 bases of the junction left unmatched. Germline CDR1 is LGHNT and CDR2 is FRNRAP. DNA of the CDR3: TGTGCTAGTGGTTTGACGACAGGGGGCGGTGGCTACACCTTC. This gives the protein CASGLTTGGGGYTF.

A few counts support this clone. This chain links TRBV6-5 with TRBJ2-7, with 8 bases matching TRBD2. This CDR3 is built from 15 residues. Per germline, CDR1 MNHEY and CDR2 SVGAGI. V shed 3 bases and J 4 bases; nucleotides not matched to a gene: 8. The CDR3 nucleotides are TGTGCCAGCAGTTATGGCACTAGCGGAAGGTACGAGCAGTACTTC. It specifies CASSYGTSGRYEQYF.

This sequence joins TRBV28 and TRBJ2-5; D possibly corresponds to TRBD2 (6 bases). The germline gives CDR1 MDHEN, CDR2 SYDVKM. The CDR3 is 14 residues long. Trimming removed 7 bases from V and 4 bases from J, with 16 bases in between. In DNA form, the CDR3 reads TGTGCCAGCACCACCTACTTCGGGGGAGAGACCCAGTACTTC. The encoded protein is CASTTYFGGETQYF.

CDR3 residues: CASSPEAGRAPETQYF. CDR3 nucleotides: TGTGCCAGCAGTCCCGAGGCCGGGAGGGCCCCAGAGACCCAGTACTTC. The chain carries TRBV5-4 and TRBJ2-5, with 8 bases lining up with TRBD2. The junction had 13 bases not matched to a gene; V was cut back by 5 bases and J by 4 bases. Germline CDR1 SGHNT, CDR2 YYREEE (reference sequence). There are 16 residues in the CDR3.

V usage is TRBV5-1 and J usage is TRBJ2-3, with 9 positions matching TRBD1. CDR1 is SGHRS and CDR2 is YFSETQ in the germline V gene. This CDR3 comprises 17 residues. V lost 0 bases and J lost 3; bases outside the gene matches: 8. The CDR3 DNA sequence: TGCGCCAGCAGCTTGGTCGCTCCGGGACAGGGAACAGATACGCAGTATTTT. The encoded protein is CASSLVAPGQGTDTQYF.

This chain joins TRBV5-5 and TRBJ2-1; possibly TRBD2 for D (6 bases). The V end was cut by 4 bases, the J end by 6 bases, with 14 bases between. Germline V gene lookup returns CDR1 SGHKS and CDR2 YYEKEE (reference sequence). This CDR3 spans 14 amino acids. The CDR3 here is CASSTTSSGNEQFF. CDR3 DNA: TGTGCCAGCAGCACCACTAGCTCGGGCAATGAGCAGTTCTTC.

The chain is built from TRBV29-1 and TRBJ2-1; 7 bases align to TRBD1. Germline CDR1 reads SQVTM; CDR2 reads ANQGSEA. This CDR3 is 14 amino acids long. The J segment lost 3 bases and the V segment lost 4 bases, leaving 6 bases of the junction unmatched. The CDR3 region has the DNA TGCAGCGTTGCCAAGGACAGGAGCTACAATGAGCAGTTCTTC. The encoded protein is CSVAKDRSYNEQFF.

This chain uses TRBV7-2 with TRBJ2-1, with D possibly TRBD2 on 6 matching bases. V lost 1 base and J lost 0, with 16 bases in between. The CDR3 covers 18 residues. Germline assignment: CDR1 SGHTA and CDR2 FQGNSA. The CDR3: CASSLVKPAGSSYNEQFF. The CDR3 DNA follows: TGTGCCAGCAGCTTAGTAAAGCCGGCGGGGAGCTCCTACAATGAGCAGTTCTTC.

The V call is TRBV7-9, the J call TRBJ2-4; 7 bases fit TRBD2. J was trimmed by 7 bases and V by 1 base; bases with no gene match: 1. Germline CDR1 and CDR2: SEHNR and FQNEAQ (reference sequence). The CDR3 is made up of 13 amino acids. The CDR3 reads CASSLVRENIQYF. The CDR3, as DNA: TGTGCCAGCAGCTTAGTGCGGGAGAACATTCAGTACTTC.